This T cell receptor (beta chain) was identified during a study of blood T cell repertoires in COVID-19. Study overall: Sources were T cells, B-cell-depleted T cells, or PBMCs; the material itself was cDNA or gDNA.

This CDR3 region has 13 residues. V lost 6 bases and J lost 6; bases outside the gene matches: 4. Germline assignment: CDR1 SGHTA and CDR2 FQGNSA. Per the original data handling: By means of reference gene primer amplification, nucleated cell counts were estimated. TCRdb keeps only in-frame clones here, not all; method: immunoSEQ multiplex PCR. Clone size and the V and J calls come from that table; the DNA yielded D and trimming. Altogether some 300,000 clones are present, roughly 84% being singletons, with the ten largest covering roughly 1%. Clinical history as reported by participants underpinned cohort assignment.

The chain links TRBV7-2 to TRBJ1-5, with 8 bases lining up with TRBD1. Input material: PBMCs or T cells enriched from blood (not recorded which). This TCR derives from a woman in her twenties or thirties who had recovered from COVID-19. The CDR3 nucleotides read TGTGCCAGCAGGGACAGGGCCGGTCAGCCCCAGCATTTT. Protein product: CASRDRAGQPQHF.